What follows are 10 T cell receptor beta chains derived from one specimen sequenced in a study of shared clonotypes between healthy human individuals. Positive CCR7 selection of CD45RO-negative cells yielded the naive CD8 cells, and terminally differentiated effector memory CD45RA+ cells were excluded. The repertoire was sequenced with immunoSEQ multiplex PCR; TCRdb's copy has only in-frame clones and lacks some. The table includes about 2.1 million clones, 93% detected once. The sequenced sample was naive CD8+ T cells from PBMCs. The receptors shown here come from a man aged 18 to 30 in good health. Some clones in this sample may be carry-over from other donors' samples.

This chain joins TRBV7-9 and TRBJ1-2; D is possibly TRBD1 (5 bases). The germline V and J ends were trimmed by 3 bases and 8 bases, with 16 bases remaining between them. This CDR3 is built from 14 residues. CDR1 and CDR2 from the germline V gene are SEHNR and FQNEAQ (reference sequence). The chain's CDR3 is CASSFGASPYGYTF. The CDR3 bases are TGTGCCAGCAGCTTCGGGGCCTCCCCCTACGGCTACACCTTC.

V is TRBV28 and J is TRBJ2-7; possibly TRBD2 for D (6 bases). The CDR3 sequence is 13 residues long. With 10 bases removed from V and 4 bases from J, the gap between germline ends came to 17 bases. Germline V gene sequence: CDR1 MDHEN, CDR2 SYDVKM. Written as DNA, the CDR3 is TGTGCCACCTCCGCGGTGGAGGGGTACGAGCAGTACTTC. Amino acids: CATSAVEGYEQYF.

DNA for the CDR3: TGTGCCAGCAGCTTACGTGACGGGGTCGTCTACGAGCAGTACTTC. Translating it yields CASSLRDGVVYEQYF. The chain couples TRBV11-1 to TRBJ2-7; TRBD2 might be the D (5 bases). There are 15 residues in the CDR3. With 2 bases removed from V and 3 bases from J, the gap between germline ends came to 14 bases. Germline V gene sequence: CDR1 SGHAT, CDR2 FQDESV (reference sequence).

The chain combines TRBV4-1 with TRBJ1-1; a possible D gene is TRBD1 (5 bases). The V and J ends lost 6 bases and 0 bases respectively, with 14 bases between them. The CDR3 is 15 residues long. Per the germline V gene, CDR1 is MGHRA and CDR2 is YSYEKL. In DNA, the CDR3 is TGCGCCAGCAGACCAAGGGACGGCTTGAACACTGAAGCTTTCTTT. Its translation is CASRPRDGLNTEAFF.

V and J are TRBV11-2 and TRBJ2-3; 9 nucleotides match TRBD2. The CDR3 is 15 amino acids. CDR1 is SGHAT and CDR2 is FQNNGV in the germline V gene. J gave up 4 bases and V 8 bases, and 10 bases lay outside the gene matches. CDR3 nucleotides: TGTGCCAGCCGCGGAAGGCGGGAGGGCGCAGATACGCAGTATTTT. As protein: CASRGRREGADTQYF.

The chain carries TRBV10-1 and TRBJ2-3; D unresolved. Germline V CDR1 and CDR2: WNHNN, SYGVQD (reference sequence). V was cut by 0 bases and J by 2 bases, with 6 bases left in between. CDR3 length: 14 amino acids. The CDR3 here is CASSESRITDTQYF. The CDR3, as DNA: TGCGCCAGCAGTGAGTCTAGGATCACAGATACGCAGTATTTT.

The gene calls are TRBV29-1 and TRBJ2-7; 9 nucleotides line up with TRBD1. This CDR3 contains 13 residues. V lost 7 bases, J lost 4 bases, and 8 bases stayed unmatched. Germline CDR1 SQVTM, CDR2 ANQGSEA. In nucleotides, the CDR3 is TGCAGCGCCCAGACAGGGGGGAGGTACGAGCAGTACTTC. It translates to CSAQTGGRYEQYF.

The rearrangement links TRBV29-1 to TRBJ2-3; the D gene is possibly TRBD2 (5 bases). The CDR3 extends over 16 amino acids. V gave up 8 bases and J gave up 2 bases, with 23 bases separating them. Germline CDR1 SQVTM, CDR2 ANQGSEA. The CDR3 here is CSSRGAPAEITDTQYF. The CDR3 bases are TGCAGCTCCCGGGGAGCCCCAGCGGAGATCACAGATACGCAGTATTTT.

This chain connects TRBV4-1 to TRBJ2-6, with D possibly matching TRBD2 (5 bases). CDR3 length: 17 residues. V lost 8 bases, J lost 1 base, and 18 bases lay in between. Germline assignment: CDR1 MGHRA and CDR2 YSYEKL. The CDR3, as DNA: TGCGCCAGCCGACAAGACCCTTCGGGGTCTGGGGCCAACGTCCTGACTTTC. This translates into CASRQDPSGSGANVLTF.

This CDR3 is CASSSGHPNYGYTF. The DNA of the CDR3 is TGTGCCAGCAGCTCGGGACACCCTAACTATGGCTACACCTTC. The chain links TRBV7-9 to TRBJ1-2; D possibly corresponds to TRBD1 (6 bases). This CDR3 spans 14 amino acids. V shed 4 bases and J shed 0 bases, with 9 bases lying between them. CDR1 is SEHNR and CDR2 is FQNEAQ in the germline V gene (reference sequence).